Described below is a single T cell receptor (beta chain) sequence and its context. Its recognized antigen is unknown. Base qualities are not recorded, but no much larger clone differs from it by a single base. This entry is derived from a study of blood T cell repertoires in COVID-19 (dated by TCRdb to 2018 to 2021). A note on the overall study: Samples covering the acute and convalescent phases of COVID-19 were provided by collaborators in the United States, Italy and Spain. The prospective study material was composed of cDNA or gDNA derived from T cells, B-cell-depleted T cells, or PBMCs. Subjects who had been exposed to COVID-19, were actively infected with it, or had recovered from it provided the deeply sampled blood TCRbeta repertoires that made up the dataset. The repertoires were released in a freely available public database meant as a resource for research on the immune response to SARS-CoV-2. Samples were obtained from the ongoing ImmuneRACE study (first 160 participants) and from over 1,000 subjects provided by 6 global collaborators. The sample metadata nearly always contained a de-identified subject ID, COVID-19 status, age in years and sex. HLA class I and class II types, where available, came from metadata supplied by the sample provider rather than from assay-based typing. Here is what the overall study found, with its caveats: The quantity of clinical and demographic metadata differed by source and by participant and was supplied without curation.

The collaborating institutions used their own protocols to collect whole blood in K2EDTA tubes. For TCRbeta analysis, collaborators shipped samples in one of three forms: frozen whole blood, isolated PBMCs, or DNA extracted from either of those sample types. The immunoSEQ Assay, a bias-controlled multiplex PCR, was used to amplify TCRbeta CDR3 regions from genomic DNA. The original methods were these. Nucleated cell counts per sample were estimated from amplification of reference gene primers within the assay. Sequence reads were collapsed and filtered to measure the absolute abundance of every unique TCRbeta CDR3 rearrangement. For each sample, productive Simpson clonality was calculated as the square root of Simpson's diversity index across productive rearrangements. Imported from immuneACCESS, the table was reduced by TCRdb to in-frame sequences with V and J called. These copies leave out some clones; in studies compared against another copy, an unresolved V gene accounts for under half, and the cause of the remainder is not known. V and J calls and clone size are as listed in that table; D and trimming were resolved from the DNA. The sample table lists some 86,000 clones, roughly 88% of them with a count of one. Roughly a third of the sample is taken by the ten largest.

This TCR was recovered from a woman aged 80 or over with active or convalescent COVID-19. The sample comprised peripheral blood.

For the CDR3, the sequence is CATSDPGTASTGELFF. DNA sequence: TGTGCCACCAGTGATCCCGGGACAGCAAGCACCGGGGAGCTGTTTTTT. The rearranged segments are TRBV24-1 and TRBJ2-2, with TRBD1 matching 7 junction bases. Counted from cysteine to phenylalanine, this CDR3 has 16 amino acids. Here the CDR3 DNA is all that survives: 48 bases in frame from base 1. The germline V gene supplies CDR1 KGHDR and CDR2 SFDVKD. V loses 3 bases at its end and J loses 4 bases; junction bases beyond the gene matches: 7.